A single T cell receptor beta chain is shown here with its context. Its target is not known. With the ViraFEST assay, the study expanded antigen-specific CD4+ T cells using viral peptide pools, then sequenced them. It was after approximately 11 days of culture that CD4+ T cells were isolated. The vaccine given was either BNT162b2 or mRNA-1273, in two doses. Half-medium exchanges with IL-2 medium took place on days 3 and 7. These data come from a study of vaccination effects on CD4 cells after COVID-19. Across the whole study: Samples that were drawn after vaccination came a median of 72 days after the second dose.

Assay used: immunoSEQ multiplex PCR; TCRdb lists only in-frame clones, some missing. The table includes under 35,000 clones, about 67% detected once. This clonotype originated in a human donor who received a COVID-19 vaccine. The sample in question was CD4+ T cells from PBMCs cultured with HCoV-NL63 spike peptides, obtained after COVID-19 vaccination.

CDR3 residues: CASSEEYSGNTIYF. For the CDR3, the DNA is TGTGCCAGCAGTGAAGAATACTCTGGAAACACCATATATTTT. The V gene is TRBV2, the J gene TRBJ1-3; D is unresolved. CDR1 and CDR2 (germline): SNHLY, FYNNEI. The CDR3 contains 14 residues. Trimming pared 1 base from V and 0 bases from J, leaving 4 bases between.